This T cell receptor (beta chain) came from a study of OX40 agonist ivuxolimab in advanced cancers. Study outcomes and limitations: In the expanded peripheral T cells, antigen specificity was never determined.

Of note for this clone: The antigen is undetermined.

This table comes from immunoSEQ multiplex PCR, and its TCRdb copy is limited to in-frame clones, with some not included. The sample carries 38,000 or so clones, roughly 86% recorded once. With 2 bases removed from V and 3 bases from J, the gap between germline ends came to 16 bases. The CDR3 loop spans 17 amino acids. CDR1 is WSHSY and CDR2 is SAAADI in the germline V gene. J is TRBJ2-2 and V is TRBV10-2, with D possibly TRBD1 on 5 matching bases. The sample here was CD4+ or CD8+ T cells sorted from blood, taken in a trial of the OX40 agonist ivuxolimab. This receptor was obtained from an adult with an advanced solid tumor such as melanoma, head and neck, liver or kidney cancer. The DNA of the CDR3 is TGCGCCAGCAGTGAGGGAAGGACAAGAGCTTACACCGGGGAGCTGTTTTTT. This translates into CASSEGRTRAYTGELFF.